These 8 T cell receptor beta chains share one sample of origin, sequenced in a study of blood T cell repertoires in COVID-19. Sequencing used immunoSEQ multiplex PCR; TCRdb keeps in-frame clones, though not all of them. The table shows under 35,000 clones, with approximately 80% occurring only once. Sequencing was performed on peripheral blood. Receptors were obtained from a man aged 70-80 years with active COVID-19.

The chain links TRBV2 to TRBJ1-3, with 10 nucleotides matching TRBD1. The CDR3 consists of 16 residues. Per germline, CDR1 SNHLY and CDR2 FYNNEI. The J segment lost 3 bases and the V segment lost 6 bases, leaving 8 bases of the junction unmatched. CDR3 bases: TGTGCCAGCAGACCGGACAGGGGGTCGTTTGGAAACACCATATATTTT. Its protein product is CASRPDRGSFGNTIYF. The whole variable domain, remainder taken from reference TRBV2 and TRBJ1-3, is EPEVTQTPSHQVTQMGQEVILRCVPISNHLYFYWYRQILGQKVEFLVSFYNNEISEKSEIFDDQFSVERPDGSNFTLKIRSTKLEDSAMYFCASRPDRGSFGNTIYFGEGSWLTVV.

This chain connects TRBV30 to TRBJ2-3, with 7 bases aligning to TRBD2. Germline lookup yields CDR1 GTSNPN and CDR2 SVGIG (reference sequence). Trimming took 4 bases from V and 0 from J; bases not matched to a gene: 7. The CDR3 has 15 residues. The CDR3 bases are TGTGCCTGGAAGCGGGGTCCGTCTAGCACAGATACGCAGTATTTT. Residues: CAWKRGPSSTDTQYF.

V and J are TRBV6-5 and TRBJ1-6; TRBD1 might be the D (6 bases). Germline V gene data show CDR1 as MNHEY and CDR2 as SVGAGI. V dropped 3 bases and J dropped 7 bases, with 16 bases sitting between them. The CDR3 is made up of 16 amino acids. CDR3 sequence: CASSYSRQGINSPLHF. CDR3 DNA: TGTGCCAGCAGTTATTCCCGGCAGGGGATAAATTCACCCCTCCACTTT.

V gene TRBV19 combines with J gene TRBJ1-5; D remains unclear. V was pared by 4 bases and J by 9 bases, with 13 bases between. In germline, CDR1 is LNHDA, CDR2 SQIVND (reference sequence). The CDR3 is 13 residues long. The CDR3 reads CASSNLPFWPQHF. The CDR3 DNA follows: TGTGCCAGTAGTAATCTCCCCTTCTGGCCCCAGCATTTT.

The V and J genes are TRBV11-2 and TRBJ1-5; possible D gene TRBD1, 6 bases. Germline V gene sequence: CDR1 SGHAT, CDR2 FQNNGV. V lost 0 bases, J lost 9 bases, and 12 bases lay in between. The CDR3 spans 14 residues. CDR3 in amino acids: CASSLDHRARPQHF. The CDR3 nucleotides are TGTGCCAGCAGCTTAGATCACAGGGCTCGGCCCCAGCATTTT. Using reference TRBV11-2 and TRBJ1-5 for the parts outside the CDR3, the full variable domain is EAGVAQSPRYKIIEKRQSVAFWCNPISGHATLYWYQQILGQGPKLLIQFQNNGVVDDSQLPKDRFSAERLKGVDSTLKIQPAKLEDSAVYLCASSLDHRARPQHFGDGTRLSIL.

With respect to this clone: At the DNA level, this CDR3 is encoded by other sequences in the same sample as well. This chain connects TRBV5-1 to TRBJ2-7, with D unclear. V lost 4 bases to trimming and J lost 1 base, with 6 bases between them. From germline, CDR1 is SGHRS and CDR2 YFSETQ. The CDR3 has 12 residues. The CDR3 spells CASSPGSYEQYF. CDR3 nucleotide sequence: TGCGCCAGCAGCCCGGGTTCCTACGAGCAGTACTTC.

The chain recombines TRBV3-1 (or the pseudogene TRBV3-2) with TRBJ1-1; unclear D gene. Germline CDR1 and CDR2: LGHDT and YNNKEL (reference sequence). The CDR3 spans 13 residues. Trimming stripped 9 bases from V and 1 base from J, with 12 bases between. Here the CDR3 reads CASRRTGNTEAFF. The CDR3 bases are TGTGCCAGTCGAAGAACGGGGAACACTGAAGCTTTCTTT.

This clone was counted once. The V call is TRBV28, the J call TRBJ2-7, with 7 nucleotides matching TRBD2. The germline CDR1 and CDR2 sequences are MDHEN and SYDVKM. This CDR3 contains 14 residues. The V segment lost 3 bases and the J segment 4 bases; nucleotides outside the gene matches: 6. CDR3 nucleotides: TGTGCCAGCAGTTTGACGGGAGGTTGGTACGAGCAGTACTTC. It codes for CASSLTGGWYEQYF. Drawing the rest from reference TRBV28 and TRBJ2-7, the complete variable domain is DVKVTQSSRYLVKRTGEKVFLECVQDMDHENMFWYRQDPGLGLRLIYFSYDVKMKEKGDIPEGYSVSREKKERFSLILESASTNQTSMYLCASSLTGGWYEQYFGPGTRLTVT.